This T cell receptor beta chain was profiled in a study of blood T cell repertoires in COVID-19. On the study more broadly: The United States, Italy and Spain were the sources of the acute and convalescent COVID-19 samples. T cells, B-cell-depleted T cells, or PBMCs supplied cDNA or gDNA.

This CDR3 spans 13 amino acids. Germline assignment: CDR1 KGHDR and CDR2 SFDVKD. V lost 3 bases, J lost 7 bases, and 11 bases lay in between. As handled by the study authors: Estimates of nucleated cell counts were drawn from the amplification of reference gene primers. Method: immunoSEQ multiplex PCR; TCRdb's copy keeps in-frame clones and lacks some. That table is the source of V, J and clone size, and D and trimming were worked out from the DNA. The sample consists of approximately 210,000 clones, about 83% of them appearing once. This chain links TRBV24-1 with TRBJ1-2, with D unclear. Input material: peripheral blood. The receptor was derived from a woman in her 50s with active or convalescent COVID-19. The CDR3 reads CATSDTLFSGYTF. The DNA for the CDR3 is TGTGCCACCAGTGATACTTTATTCTCTGGCTACACCTTC.